The present entry profiles one TCR beta chain with its context. The antigen is not known. This sample is part of a study of cytomegalovirus exposure and HLA in healthy donors. This CDR3 comprises 14 residues. Trimming took 3 bases from V and 2 from J, leaving 10 bases between them. Per the germline V gene, CDR1 is MDHEN and CDR2 is SYDVKM. 60 Vbeta and 13 Jbeta primers were used in PCR. Authors' data handling: There were about 88 million unique TCR beta chains by a later count, and approximately 10 million of them were shared. The method was immunoSEQ multiplex PCR; TCRdb's version includes in-frame clones alone and lacks a portion of them. D and trimming were read from the DNA, whereas the V and J calls and clone size are those reported in that table. The repertoire consists of about 86,000 clones, with more than 75% occurring once and the leading ten covering roughly 14%. The study's findings and limits: In an earlier analysis, most TCR beta V segments were productive about 87% or about 30% of the time.

The sequence was collected from a middle-aged woman in good health and CMV-seropositive. The gene calls are TRBV28 and TRBJ2-5; tentative D call: TRBD2 (5 bases). The sample consisted of PBMCs. The CDR3 DNA follows: TGTGCCAGCAGTTTCGGCCAGCGGCAAGAGACCCAGTACTTC. Amino acids: CASSFGQRQETQYF.